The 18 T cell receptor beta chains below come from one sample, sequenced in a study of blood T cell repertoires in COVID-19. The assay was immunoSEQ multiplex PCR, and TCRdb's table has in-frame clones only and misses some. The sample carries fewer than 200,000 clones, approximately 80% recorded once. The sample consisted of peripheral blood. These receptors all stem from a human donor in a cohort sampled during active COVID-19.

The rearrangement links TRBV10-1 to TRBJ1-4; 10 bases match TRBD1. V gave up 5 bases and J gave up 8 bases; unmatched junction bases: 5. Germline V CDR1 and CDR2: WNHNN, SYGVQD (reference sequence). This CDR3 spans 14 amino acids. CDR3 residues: CASSPGQGEEKLFF. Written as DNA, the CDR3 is TGCGCCAGCAGTCCAGGACAGGGGGAAGAAAAACTGTTTTTT.

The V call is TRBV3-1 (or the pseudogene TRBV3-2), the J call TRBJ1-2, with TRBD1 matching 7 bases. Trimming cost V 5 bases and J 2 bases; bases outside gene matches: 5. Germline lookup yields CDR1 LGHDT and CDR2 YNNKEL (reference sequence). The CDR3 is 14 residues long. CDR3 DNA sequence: TGTGCCAGCAGCGACGGGACAGCGAACTATGGCTACACCTTC. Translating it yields CASSDGTANYGYTF.

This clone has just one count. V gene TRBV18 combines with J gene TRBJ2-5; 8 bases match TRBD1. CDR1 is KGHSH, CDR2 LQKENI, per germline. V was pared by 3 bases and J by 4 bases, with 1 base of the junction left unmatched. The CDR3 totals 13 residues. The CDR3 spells CASSPDRAETQYF. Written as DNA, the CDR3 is TGTGCCAGCTCACCGGACAGGGCAGAGACCCAGTACTTC.

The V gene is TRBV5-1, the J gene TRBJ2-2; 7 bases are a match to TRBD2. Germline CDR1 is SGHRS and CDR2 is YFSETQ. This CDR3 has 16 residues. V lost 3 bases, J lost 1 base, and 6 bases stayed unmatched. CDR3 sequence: CASSSLGGGNTGELFF. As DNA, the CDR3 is TGCGCCAGCAGCTCCCTGGGCGGGGGGAACACCGGGGAGCTGTTTTTT.

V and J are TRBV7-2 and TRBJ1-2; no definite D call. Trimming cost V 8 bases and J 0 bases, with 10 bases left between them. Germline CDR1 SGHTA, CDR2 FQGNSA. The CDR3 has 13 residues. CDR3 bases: TGTGCCAGCCGGCCAGAGGCTAACTATGGCTACACCTTC. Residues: CASRPEANYGYTF.

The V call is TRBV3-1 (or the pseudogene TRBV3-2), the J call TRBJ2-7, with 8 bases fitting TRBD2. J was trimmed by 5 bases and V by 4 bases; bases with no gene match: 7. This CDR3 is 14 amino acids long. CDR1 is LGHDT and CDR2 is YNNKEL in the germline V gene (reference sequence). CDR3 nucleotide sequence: TGTGCCAGCAGCCTCGGGGGGGCCTTGAACGAGCAGTACTTC. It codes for CASSLGGALNEQYF.

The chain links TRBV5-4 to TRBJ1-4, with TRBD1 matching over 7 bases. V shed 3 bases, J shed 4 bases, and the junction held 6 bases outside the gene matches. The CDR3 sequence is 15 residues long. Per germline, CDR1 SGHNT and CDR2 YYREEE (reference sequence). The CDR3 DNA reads TGTGCCAGCAGCTCTACAGGGGTTAATAATGAAAAACTGTTTTTT. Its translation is CASSSTGVNNEKLFF.

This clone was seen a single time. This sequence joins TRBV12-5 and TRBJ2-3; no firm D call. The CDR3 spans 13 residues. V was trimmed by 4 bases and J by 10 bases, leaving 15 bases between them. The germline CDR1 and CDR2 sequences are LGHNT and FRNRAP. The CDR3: CASGSTYLPSQYF. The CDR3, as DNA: TGTGCTAGTGGTTCCACTTACCTCCCATCGCAGTATTTT.

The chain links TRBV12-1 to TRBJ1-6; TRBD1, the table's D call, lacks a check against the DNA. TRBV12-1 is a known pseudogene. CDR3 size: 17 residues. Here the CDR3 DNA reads TGTGCCAGCAGCCTTCGGACAGGGGGCGCCCTTAATTCACCCCTCCACTTT. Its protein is CASSLRTGGALNSPLHF.

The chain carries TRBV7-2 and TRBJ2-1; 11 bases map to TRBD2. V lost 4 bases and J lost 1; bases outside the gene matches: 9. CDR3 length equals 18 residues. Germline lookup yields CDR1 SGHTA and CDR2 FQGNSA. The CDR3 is CASSSPSSGGTSYNEQFF. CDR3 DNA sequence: TGTGCCAGCAGCTCCCCATCTAGCGGGGGGACGTCCTACAATGAGCAGTTCTTC.

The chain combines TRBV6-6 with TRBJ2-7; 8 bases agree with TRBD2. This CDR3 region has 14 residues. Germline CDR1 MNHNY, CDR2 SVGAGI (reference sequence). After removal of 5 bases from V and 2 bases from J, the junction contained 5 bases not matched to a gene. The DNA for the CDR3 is TGTGCCAGCAGTCCAGGCGGGGGGCCCTACGAGCAGTACTTC. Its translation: CASSPGGGPYEQYF.

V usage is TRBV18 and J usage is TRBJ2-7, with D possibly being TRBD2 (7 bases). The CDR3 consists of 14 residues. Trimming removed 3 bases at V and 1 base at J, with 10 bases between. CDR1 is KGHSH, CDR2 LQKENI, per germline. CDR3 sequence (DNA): TGTGCCAGCTCACCGGGGGGGCGGTCCTACGAGCAGTACTTC. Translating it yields CASSPGGRSYEQYF.

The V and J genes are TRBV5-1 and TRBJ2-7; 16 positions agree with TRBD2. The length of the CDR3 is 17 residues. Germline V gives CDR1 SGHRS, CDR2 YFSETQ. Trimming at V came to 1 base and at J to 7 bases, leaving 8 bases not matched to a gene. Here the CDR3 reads CASSLTGLAGGLGEQYF. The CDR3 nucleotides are TGCGCCAGCAGCTTGACGGGACTAGCGGGAGGGCTGGGGGAGCAGTACTTC. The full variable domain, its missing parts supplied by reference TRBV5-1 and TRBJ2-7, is KAGVTQTPRYLIKTRGQQVTLSCSPISGHRSVSWYQQTPGQGLQFLFEYFSETQRNKGNFPGRFSGRQFSNSRSEMNVSTLELGDSALYLCASSLTGLAGGLGEQYFGPGTRLTVT.

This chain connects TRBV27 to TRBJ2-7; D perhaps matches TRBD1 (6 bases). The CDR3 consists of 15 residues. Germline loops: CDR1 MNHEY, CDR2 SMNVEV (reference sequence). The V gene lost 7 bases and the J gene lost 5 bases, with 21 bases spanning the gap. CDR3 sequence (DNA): TGTGCCAGCACCTGGGCAGGGGCAGGGAGCCACGAGCAGTACTTC. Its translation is CASTWAGAGSHEQYF.

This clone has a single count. As DNA, the CDR3 is TGTGCCAGCAGCACTAGACCGAGACGGAGCTCCTACGAGCAGTACTTC. Its translation: CASSTRPRRSSYEQYF. The chain joins TRBV11-2 to TRBJ2-7; possible D gene TRBD2, 5 bases. Germline-derived CDR1 and CDR2 are SGHAT and FQNNGV. This CDR3 comprises 16 residues. With 5 bases removed from V and 0 bases from J, the gap between germline ends came to 17 bases.

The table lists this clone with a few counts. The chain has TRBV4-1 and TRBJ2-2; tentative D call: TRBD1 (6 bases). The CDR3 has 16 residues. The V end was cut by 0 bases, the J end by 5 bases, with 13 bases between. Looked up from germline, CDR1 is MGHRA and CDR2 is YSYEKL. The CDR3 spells CASSQDITGKTGELFF. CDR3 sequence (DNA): TGCGCCAGCAGCCAAGATATAACAGGGAAGACCGGGGAGCTGTTTTTT.

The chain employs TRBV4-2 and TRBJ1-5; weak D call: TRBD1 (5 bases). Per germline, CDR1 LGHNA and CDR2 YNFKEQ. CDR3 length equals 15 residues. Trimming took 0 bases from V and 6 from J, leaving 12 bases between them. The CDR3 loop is CASSQDWGRGQPQHF. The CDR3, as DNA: TGTGCCAGCAGCCAAGATTGGGGAAGGGGTCAGCCCCAGCATTTT.

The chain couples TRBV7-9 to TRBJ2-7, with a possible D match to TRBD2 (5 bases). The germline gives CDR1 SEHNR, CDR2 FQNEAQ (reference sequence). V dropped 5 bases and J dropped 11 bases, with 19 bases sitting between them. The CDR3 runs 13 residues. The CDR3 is CASSQEAPRAEYF. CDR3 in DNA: TGTGCCAGCAGCCAGGAGGCGCCTAGGGCGGAGTACTTC.